The 23 T cell receptor beta chains presented below share a single source sample, sequenced in a study of cytomegalovirus exposure and HLA in healthy donors. Sequenced by immunoSEQ multiplex PCR; TCRdb stores in-frame clones only, minus some. The data show under 250,000 clones, about 81% seen once. Sequenced: PBMCs. These receptors were obtained from a woman under 40 in good health and CMV-seronegative.

The rearrangement uses TRBV7-9 and TRBJ1-4; TRBD1 agrees at 7 bases. CDR1 and CDR2 (germline): SEHNR, FQNEAQ (reference sequence). J lost 7 bases, V lost 3 bases, and 11 bases had no gene match. The CDR3 spans 16 residues. CDR3 protein: CASSFGYRGEGEKLFF. The DNA for the CDR3 is TGTGCCAGCAGCTTTGGCTACAGGGGAGAAGGTGAAAAACTGTTTTTT. The full variable domain, its missing parts supplied by reference TRBV7-9 and TRBJ1-4, is DTGVSQNPRHKITKRGQNVTFRCDPISEHNRLYWYRQTLGQGPEFLTYFQNEAQLEKSRLLSDRFSAERPKGSFSTLEIQRTEQGDSAMYLCASSFGYRGEGEKLFFGSGTQLSVL.

The V call is TRBV6-1, the J call TRBJ1-2; 7 bases are a match to TRBD1. The CDR3 is made up of 16 amino acids. Germline CDR1 MNHNS, CDR2 SASEGT. With 0 bases clipped from V and 8 bases from J, the junction kept 12 bases outside the gene matches. In DNA form, the CDR3 reads TGTGCCAGCAGTGAAGCCCGACAGGGAGGTTACAAGGGCTACACCTTC. Protein product: CASSEARQGGYKGYTF.

This rearrangement joins TRBV7-9 to TRBJ2-7; 7 nucleotides match TRBD1. The CDR3 runs 15 residues. The germline gives CDR1 SEHNR, CDR2 FQNEAQ (reference sequence). J lost 9 bases, V lost 5 bases, and 16 bases had no gene match. CDR3 protein: CASSPGTASGKVQYF. The CDR3, as DNA: TGTGCCAGCAGCCCAGGGACAGCCTCGGGGAAGGTGCAGTACTTC.

Judged by abundance, this clone is medium-sized. V gene TRBV30 combines with J gene TRBJ2-7, with 8 positions matching TRBD1. CDR3 length: 16 residues. From germline, CDR1 is GTSNPN and CDR2 SVGIG (reference sequence). Trimming took 3 bases from V and 6 from J; bases not matched to a gene: 16. CDR3 residues: CAWSKTSGTGPREQYF. CDR3 nucleotides: TGTGCCTGGAGCAAGACCTCCGGGACAGGTCCTCGCGAGCAGTACTTC.

In its sample, this clone was seen once. The J gene is TRBJ2-5, the V gene TRBV7-9, with TRBD2 matching over 9 bases. CDR3 length equals 15 residues. Trimming at V came to 6 bases and at J to 2 bases, leaving 7 bases not matched to a gene. The V gene's germline CDR1 is SEHNR and CDR2 FQNEAQ (reference sequence). CDR3 amino acids: CASSFGLATQETQYF. CDR3 sequence (DNA): TGTGCCAGCAGTTTCGGACTAGCGACTCAAGAGACCCAGTACTTC.

This chain joins TRBV6-5 and TRBJ2-7, with TRBD1 matching over 9 bases. Germline V gives CDR1 MNHEY, CDR2 SVGAGI. The CDR3 is 15 residues long. The J segment lost 7 bases and the V segment lost 2 bases, leaving 9 bases of the junction unmatched. The chain's CDR3 is CASSYDGTGLKEQYF. CDR3 nucleotides: TGTGCCAGCAGTTACGATGGGACAGGGCTGAAAGAGCAGTACTTC.

The gene calls are TRBV11-2 and TRBJ2-5; TRBD2 matches at 9 bases. Per the germline V gene, CDR1 is SGHAT and CDR2 is FQNNGV. J gave up 4 bases and V 5 bases, and 8 bases lay outside the gene matches. The CDR3 consists of 15 residues. DNA of the CDR3: TGTGCCAGCAGCCAAAATAGGACTAGCGCAGAGACCCAGTACTTC. Translation: CASSQNRTSAETQYF.

V gene TRBV9 combines with J gene TRBJ1-1; tentatively, D is TRBD1 (6 bases). V was shortened by 5 bases and J by 10 bases, with 18 bases between the two germline ends. Germline loops: CDR1 SGDLS, CDR2 YYNGEE. CDR3 length equals 13 residues. The CDR3 DNA sequence: TGTGCCAGCAGTGAGGACGTGAGAGGGGGAGCTTTCTTT. This gives the protein CASSEDVRGGAFF.

CDR3 amino acids: CASSVAGTSGSTDTQYF. The CDR3 nucleotides read TGTGCCAGCAGCGTAGCTGGGACTAGCGGTAGCACAGATACGCAGTATTTT. V gene TRBV9 combines with J gene TRBJ2-3; TRBD2 agrees at 11 bases. This CDR3 has 17 residues. Germline V gene lookup returns CDR1 SGDLS and CDR2 YYNGEE. The V segment lost 0 bases and the J segment 0 bases; nucleotides outside the gene matches: 3.

The chain employs TRBV5-1 and TRBJ1-4, with unresolved D. This CDR3 spans 14 amino acids. The V gene lost 4 bases and the J gene lost 8 bases, with 15 bases spanning the gap. CDR1 SGHRS and CDR2 YFSETQ come from the germline V gene. The CDR3 DNA sequence: TGCGCCAGCAGCCCGACCGAGCAGCGGGAAAAACTGTTTTTT. Protein product: CASSPTEQREKLFF.

The chain employs TRBV19 and TRBJ2-5, with 9 bases aligning to TRBD1. The germline V gene has CDR1 LNHDA and CDR2 SQIVND (reference sequence). This CDR3 has 13 residues. Trimming cost V 8 bases and J 5 bases; bases outside gene matches: 6. The CDR3 here is CASSGTGMETQYF. Written as DNA, the CDR3 is TGTGCCAGTTCCGGGACAGGGATGGAGACCCAGTACTTC.

This chain links TRBV19 with TRBJ2-5; no reliable D call. The germline V gene encodes CDR1 LNHDA and CDR2 SQIVND (reference sequence). CDR3 size: 14 residues. The V end lost 4 bases, the J end lost 2 bases, and 11 bases lay between the germline ends. Here the CDR3 DNA reads TGTGCCAGTAGTAGGGCAGCCTATCAAGAGACCCAGTACTTC. Residues: CASSRAAYQETQYF.

The chain combines TRBV6-5 with TRBJ1-1, with D perhaps TRBD1 (5 bases). The CDR3 runs 11 residues. Germline V lookup: CDR1 MNHEY, CDR2 SVGAGI. V dropped 2 bases and J dropped 11 bases, with 9 bases sitting between them. For the CDR3, the DNA is TGTGCCAGCAGTTACGGGGGGTTTGCTTTCTTT. Translation gives CASSYGGFAFF.

The V call is TRBV7-3, the J call TRBJ1-4, with 7 positions matching TRBD1. The CDR3 spans 16 residues. CDR1 is SGHTA and CDR2 is FQGTGA in the germline V gene. V dropped 2 bases and J dropped 7; count of bases not matched to a gene: 10. CDR3 residues: CASSLLGGQDGEKLFF. The CDR3 DNA reads TGTGCCAGCAGCTTATTAGGAGGACAGGACGGTGAAAAACTGTTTTTT.

Notes on this clone: At one boundary the junction diverges from the germline segment, which might be a read error. V gene TRBV2 combines with J gene TRBJ2-7; 13 nucleotides match TRBD2. The germline V gene encodes CDR1 SNHLY and CDR2 FYNNEI. The CDR3 runs to 15 residues. The CDR3 region is CASSHGLAGAAAGSF. In DNA form, the CDR3 reads TGTGCCAGCAGTCACGGACTAGCGGGGGCCGCCGCAGGGTCCTTC.

As for this clone: Compared with germline, one end of the junction differs, possibly owing to a read error. The rearrangement uses TRBV4-1 and TRBJ1-5; D unresolved. The CDR3 loop spans 17 amino acids. Germline V gene lookup returns CDR1 MGHRA and CDR2 YSYEKL. For the CDR3, the DNA is TGCGCCAGCAGCCGCACTATTCCGGGAGAGTTTAATCTGCCCCAGCATTTT. This gives the protein CASSRTIPGEFNLPQHF.

This clone occurred a few times. The J gene is TRBJ1-5, the V gene TRBV6-6, with D unresolved. With 5 bases removed from V and 5 bases from J, the gap between germline ends came to 7 bases. The CDR3 runs 12 residues. The germline V gene has CDR1 MNHNY and CDR2 SVGAGI (reference sequence). Here the CDR3 reads CASSPSYQPQHF. Here the CDR3 DNA reads TGTGCCAGCAGTCCCTCGTATCAGCCCCAGCATTTT.

V gene TRBV5-1 combines with J gene TRBJ2-7; D may be TRBD1 (6 bases). Trimming stripped 4 bases from V and 5 bases from J, with 13 bases between. Germline-derived CDR1 and CDR2 are SGHRS and YFSETQ. This CDR3 has 13 residues. This CDR3 reads CASSPGAGDEQYF. CDR3 DNA sequence: TGCGCCAGCAGCCCCGGGGCAGGGGACGAGCAGTACTTC.

In this sample, this clone turned up once. The chain employs TRBV7-8 and TRBJ2-3, with D perhaps TRBD1 (6 bases). Per the germline V gene, CDR1 is SGHVS and CDR2 is FQNEAQ. V was pared by 3 bases and J by 4 bases, with 8 bases between. This CDR3 region has 13 residues. The CDR3: CASSFQGSDTQYF. DNA for the CDR3: TGTGCCAGCAGCTTTCAGGGGTCAGATACGCAGTATTTT.

V usage is TRBV28 and J usage is TRBJ1-6, with 8 bases lining up with TRBD1. CDR1 is MDHEN, CDR2 SYDVKM, per germline. There are 16 residues in the CDR3. The V and J ends lost 6 bases and 3 bases, in that order; junction bases with no gene match: 7. CDR3 loop: CASRGIQGDYNSPLHF. CDR3 in DNA: TGTGCCAGCAGGGGAATACAGGGGGACTATAATTCACCCCTCCACTTT.

This clone showed up just a few times. The chain links TRBV6-5 to TRBJ2-2; 8 nucleotides match TRBD1. Germline lookup yields CDR1 MNHEY and CDR2 SVGAGI. V was clipped by 4 bases and J by 4 bases; unmatched bases: 2. The CDR3 is made up of 14 amino acids. CDR3 DNA sequence: TGTGCCAGCAGTTCTGGGACAGGCACCGGGGAGCTGTTTTTT. As protein: CASSSGTGTGELFF.

The chain is built from TRBV19 and TRBJ1-5; weak D call: TRBD1 (6 bases). CDR3 size: 16 residues. Trimming removed 7 bases from V and 2 bases from J, with 18 bases in between. In germline, CDR1 is LNHDA, CDR2 SQIVND (reference sequence). The CDR3 region has the DNA TGTGCCAGTATGGGGATGGCAGGGGCTGGCAATCAGCCCCAGCATTTT. It yields the protein CASMGMAGAGNQPQHF. The whole variable domain, remainder taken from reference TRBV19 and TRBJ1-5, is DGGITQSPKYLFRKEGQNVTLSCEQNLNHDAMYWYRQDPGQGLRLIYYSQIVNDFQKGDIAEGYSVSREKKESFPLTVTSAQKNPTAFYLCASMGMAGAGNQPQHFGDGTRLSIL.

The CDR3 loop reads CASSLNLGGGETQYF. CDR3 nucleotides: TGTGCCAGCAGCTTAAATCTCGGAGGGGGCGAGACCCAGTACTTC. The chain links TRBV5-4 to TRBJ2-5; tentative D call: TRBD1 (7 bases). This CDR3 contains 15 residues. CDR1 is SGHNT, CDR2 YYREEE, per germline (reference sequence). The germline V and J ends were trimmed by 2 bases and 5 bases, with 16 bases remaining between them.